A single sample is the source of the 17 T cell receptor beta chains below, sequenced in a study of blood T cells in healthy people across ages (dated by TCRdb to about 2015). Libraries were built with 5' RACE. Sequencer: Illumina HiSeq 2500. The second PCR ran for about 6 to 12 cycles and used a J-beta primer mix along with a sample-barcoded 5' primer. In-frame beta chains were kept once TCRdb had trimmed the public reads at Q25 with fastp and called clones with MiXCR. Under each unique CDR3 protein, matching rows form one entry showing the most common genes and DNA. The sample table holds 1.5 million to 2 million distinct CDR3 sequences, of which around 36% were seen once. Clones ranked in the top ten supply approximately 10% of the sample. Sample: blood. These TCRs come from a woman in her twenties or thirties in good health.

The CDR3 nucleotides are TGTGCCAGCAGCCAAACTGGACAGTTTAACACTGAAGCTTTCTTT. Amino acid sequence: CASSQTGQFNTEAFF. The V gene is TRBV3-1, the J gene TRBJ1-1, with D perhaps TRBD1 (6 bases). V was shortened by 2 bases and J by 2 bases, with 12 bases between the two germline ends. The CDR3 spans 15 residues. CDR1 LGHDT and CDR2 YNNKEL come from the germline V gene (reference sequence).

The sample holds a few counts of this clonotype. The chain recombines TRBV20-1 with TRBJ2-7; D possibly corresponds to TRBD2 (6 bases). Trimming removed 5 bases at V and 1 base at J, with 12 bases between. This CDR3 contains 13 residues. Germline CDR1 and CDR2: DFQATT and SNEGSKA (reference sequence). CDR3 bases: TGCAGTGCTCCGGGAGTAGCGTCCTACGAGCAGTACTTC. Residues: CSAPGVASYEQYF.

A note on this clonotype: Just one base apart from a much larger clone, this may be a read error. This CDR3 is missing its conserved last phenylalanine or tryptophan, likely due to a read error. The rearrangement uses TRBV29-1 and TRBJ2-7; 9 positions agree with TRBD1. Germline V lookup: CDR1 SQVTM, CDR2 ANQGSEA. Trimming at V came to 6 bases and at J to 1 base, leaving 10 bases not matched to a gene. The CDR3 covers 15 residues. The CDR3: CSVVKTGGLSYEQYC. Written as DNA, the CDR3 is TGCAGCGTGGTTAAAACAGGGGGCCTTTCCTACGAGCAGTACTGC.

In this sample, this clonotype turned up a few times. The chain employs TRBV5-5 and TRBJ1-4, with 9 bases aligning to TRBD1. Germline CDR1 and CDR2: SGHKS and YYEKEE (reference sequence). This CDR3 comprises 15 residues. V trimming: 0 bases; J trimming: 6 bases; junction bases outside the gene matches: 3. The CDR3 DNA reads as TGTGCCAGCAGCTTGGAGACAGGGGGAGATGAAAAACTGTTTTTT. Its translation is CASSLETGGDEKLFF.

The V call is TRBV5-6, the J call TRBJ2-4, with D perhaps TRBD1 (6 bases). The assigned J gene may be wrong: the sequence end matches TRBJ2-7 better. The CDR3 is 15 amino acids. CDR1 is SGHDT and CDR2 is YYEEEE in the germline V gene. This CDR3 reads CASSWQGGSSYEQYF. CDR3 in DNA: TGTGCCAGCAGCTGGCAAGGGGGTAGCAGCTACGAGCAGTACTTC.

This clonotype was recorded many times. The gene calls are TRBV6-1 and TRBJ1-2; 8 bases match TRBD1. The ends lost 5 bases at V and 5 bases at J; junction bases unmatched: 4. Per the germline V gene, CDR1 is MNHNS and CDR2 is SASEGT. The CDR3 loop spans 13 amino acids. CDR3 sequence: CASSSDRAYGYTF. The CDR3 coding sequence is TGTGCCAGCAGTTCGGACAGGGCGTATGGCTACACCTTC.

This clonotype was counted only a few times. J is TRBJ1-1 and V is TRBV20-1; D may be TRBD1 (5 bases). The CDR3 is made up of 10 amino acids. The germline CDR1 and CDR2 sequences are DFQATT and SNEGSKA (reference sequence). The V end lost 5 bases, the J end lost 8 bases, and 9 bases lay between the germline ends. CDR3 amino acids: CSAAREEAFF. The CDR3 bases are TGCAGTGCTGCCAGGGAGGAAGCTTTCTTT.

The chain is built from TRBV10-3 and TRBJ1-4; tentatively, D is TRBD1 (5 bases). This CDR3 has 13 amino acids. From germline, CDR1 is ENHRY and CDR2 SYGVKD. V was pared by 10 bases and J by 6 bases, with 15 bases between. Here the CDR3 reads CATTDRLDEKLFF. In nucleotides, the CDR3 is TGTGCCACCACAGACAGATTGGATGAAAAACTGTTTTTT.

About this clonotype: One end of the junction varies from germline; a read error may be responsible. The J gene is TRBJ1-2, the V gene TRBV20-1; possibly TRBD1 for D (5 bases). Germline V gene data show CDR1 as DFQATT and CDR2 as SNEGSKA (reference sequence). The CDR3 totals 15 residues. The CDR3 DNA follows: TGCAGTGCTAGGCGGTCAAGGGGCTCGAACTATGACTACACCTTC. It specifies CSARRSRGSNYDYTF.

This clonotype was counted only a few times. The genes are TRBV9 and TRBJ2-1, with 10 nucleotides matching TRBD2. This CDR3 spans 17 amino acids. CDR1 is SGDLS and CDR2 is YYNGEE in the germline V gene. V gave up 2 bases and J gave up 1 base; unmatched junction bases: 6. CDR3 region: CASSVGIAGGSYNEQFF. The DNA of the CDR3 is TGTGCCAGCAGCGTCGGAATAGCGGGAGGTTCCTACAATGAGCAGTTCTTC.

J is TRBJ1-5 and V is TRBV12-3 or TRBV12-4; D possibly corresponds to TRBD1 (5 bases). The CDR3 runs to 14 residues. V lost 4 bases to trimming and J lost 7 bases, with 14 bases between them. Here the CDR3 DNA reads TGTGCCAGCAGTTGGACGGGGGATTACCAGCCCCAGCATTTT. Its translation is CASSWTGDYQPQHF.

This chain connects TRBV27 to TRBJ2-2, with 10 bases fitting TRBD2. The CDR3 has 17 residues. Germline V gene data show CDR1 as MNHEY and CDR2 as SMNVEV (reference sequence). Losses at the gene ends were 7 bases for V and 3 bases for J; bases not matched to a gene: 11. The CDR3 nucleotides are TGTGCCAGCACCCATGGGCTAGCGGGAGCGTACACCGGGGAGCTGTTTTTT. This codes for CASTHGLAGAYTGELFF.

This clonotype was picked up many times. This rearrangement joins TRBV27 to TRBJ1-2; 10 positions agree with TRBD1. The CDR3 extends over 14 amino acids. Germline loops: CDR1 MNHEY, CDR2 SMNVEV (reference sequence). V trimming: 2 bases; J trimming: 4 bases; junction bases outside the gene matches: 1. The CDR3 DNA reads TGTGCCAGCAGTTTAAGGACAGGGGGCTATGGCTACACCTTC. It translates to CASSLRTGGYGYTF.

The V gene is TRBV3-1, the J gene TRBJ2-1, with 9 bases lining up with TRBD2. Germline lookup yields CDR1 LGHDT and CDR2 YNNKEL (reference sequence). The CDR3 spans 17 residues. Losses at the gene ends were 4 bases for V and 5 bases for J; bases not matched to a gene: 12. DNA for the CDR3: TGTGCCAGCAGCCCCGTGACTAGCGGAACCTACAACAATGAGCAGTTCTTC. It yields the protein CASSPVTSGTYNNEQFF.

This chain uses TRBV25-1 with TRBJ2-5; the D gene is possibly TRBD2 (6 bases). CDR3 length equals 16 residues. Trimming pared 11 bases from V and 7 bases from J, leaving 29 bases between. Germline V gene data show CDR1 as MGHDK and CDR2 as SYGVNS. The CDR3 loop is CAYWGQFTGPEGTQYF. In DNA, the CDR3 is TGTGCCTATTGGGGTCAATTTACGGGGCCGGAGGGGACCCAGTACTTC.

V and J are TRBV20-1 and TRBJ1-4, with TRBD1 identical over 8 bases. J gave up 7 bases and V 3 bases, and 4 bases lay outside the gene matches. This CDR3 has 13 residues. Germline V gene sequence: CDR1 DFQATT, CDR2 SNEGSKA (reference sequence). The CDR3 sequence: CSARDRDGEKLFF. As DNA, the CDR3 is TGCAGTGCTAGGGACAGGGACGGTGAAAAACTGTTTTTT.

This clonotype was picked up a small number of times. V gene TRBV13 combines with J gene TRBJ2-1; D is uncertain. Trimming took 1 base from V and 5 from J, leaving 12 bases between them. From germline, CDR1 is PRHDT and CDR2 FYEKMQ (reference sequence). The CDR3 totals 15 residues. CDR3 sequence: CASSLEGLTNNEQFF. The CDR3 DNA follows: TGTGCCAGCAGCTTAGAGGGCCTTACGAACAATGAGCAGTTCTTC.